This T cell receptor (beta chain) comes out of a study of patients and donors after allogeneic stem cell transplantation. The CDR3 sequence is 11 residues long. MiXCR, applied by TCRdb to the RT-PCR reads, yields one record per CDR3 protein. The sample lists approximately 200,000 distinct CDR3 sequences, around two fifths occurring once. This TCR came from a human donor who was either an allogeneic HSCT recipient or a stem cell or donor lymphocyte infusion donor (not recorded which). It is not recorded whose cells these are; they may come from a transplant donor. This rearrangement joins TRBV3-2 to TRBJ2-7; no DNA check was done on the table's D call, TRBD1. TRBV3-2 is recorded as a pseudogene. Material: blood, either unsorted or a sorted T cell fraction (not recorded which). In nucleotides, the CDR3 is TGTGCCAGCAGCCAAAGGGGCGAGGAGTACTTC. Amino acid sequence: CASSQRGEEYF.